This T cell receptor (beta chain) was retrieved from a study of early T cells in non-severe SARS-CoV-2 infection. CDR1 and CDR2 (germline): LNHDA, SQIVND (reference sequence). The ends were cut back, 5 bases at V and 3 bases at J, with 11 bases in the middle. The CDR3 extends over 13 amino acids. TCRdb fed the 5' RACE reads into MiXCR, producing one record per CDR3 protein. The table records tens of thousands of distinct CDR3 sequences, 10% to 15% of them present only once. The sample comprised whole blood. The source is an adult who was a healthcare worker with PCR-confirmed SARS-CoV-2 infection or an uninfected control (not recorded which). J is TRBJ2-7 and V is TRBV19, with D possibly being TRBD1 (6 bases). In DNA form, the CDR3 reads TGTGCCAGTAGTCTTACAGGGAACTACGAGCAGTACTTC. This codes for CASSLTGNYEQYF.